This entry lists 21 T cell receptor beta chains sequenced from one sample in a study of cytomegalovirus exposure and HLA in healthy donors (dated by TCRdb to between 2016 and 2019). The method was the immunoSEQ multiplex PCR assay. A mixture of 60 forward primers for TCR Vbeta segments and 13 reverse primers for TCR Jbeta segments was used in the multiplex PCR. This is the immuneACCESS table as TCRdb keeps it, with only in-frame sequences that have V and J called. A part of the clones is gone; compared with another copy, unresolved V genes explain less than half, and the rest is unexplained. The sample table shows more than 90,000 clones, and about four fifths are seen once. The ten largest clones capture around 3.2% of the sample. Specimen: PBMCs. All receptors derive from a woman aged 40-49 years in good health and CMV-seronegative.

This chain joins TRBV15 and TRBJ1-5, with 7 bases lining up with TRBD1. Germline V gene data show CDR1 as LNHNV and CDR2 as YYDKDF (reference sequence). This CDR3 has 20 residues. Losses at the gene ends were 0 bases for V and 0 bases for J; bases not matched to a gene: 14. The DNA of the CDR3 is TGTGCCACCAGCAGAGATCGGGACAGAATTGACCTTTATAGCAATCAGCCCCAGCATTTT. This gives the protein CATSRDRDRIDLYSNQPQHF.

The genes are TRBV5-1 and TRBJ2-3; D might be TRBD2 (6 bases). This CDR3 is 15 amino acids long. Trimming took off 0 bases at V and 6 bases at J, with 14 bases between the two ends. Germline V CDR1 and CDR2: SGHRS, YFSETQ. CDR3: CASSLDSGRSDTQYF. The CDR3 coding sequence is TGCGCCAGCAGCTTGGATAGCGGCCGTAGCGATACGCAGTATTTT.

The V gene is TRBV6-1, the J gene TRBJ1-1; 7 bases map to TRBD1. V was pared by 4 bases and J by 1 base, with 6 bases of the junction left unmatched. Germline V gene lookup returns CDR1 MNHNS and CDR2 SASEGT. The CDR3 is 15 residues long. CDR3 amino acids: CASSGTGAGNTEAFF. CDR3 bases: TGTGCCAGCAGTGGGACAGGAGCGGGGAACACTGAAGCTTTCTTT.

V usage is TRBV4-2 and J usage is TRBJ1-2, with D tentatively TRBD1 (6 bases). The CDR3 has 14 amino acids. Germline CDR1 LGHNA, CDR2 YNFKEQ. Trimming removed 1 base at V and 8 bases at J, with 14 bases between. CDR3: CASSQGLRGRGYTF. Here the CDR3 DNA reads TGTGCCAGCAGCCAAGGACTCAGGGGCCGGGGCTACACCTTC.

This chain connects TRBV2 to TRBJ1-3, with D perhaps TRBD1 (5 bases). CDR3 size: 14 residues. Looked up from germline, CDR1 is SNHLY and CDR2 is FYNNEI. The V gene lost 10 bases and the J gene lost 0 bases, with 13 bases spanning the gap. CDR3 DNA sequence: TGTGCCACCCCCGACAGACTCTCTGGAAACACCATATATTTT. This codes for CATPDRLSGNTIYF.

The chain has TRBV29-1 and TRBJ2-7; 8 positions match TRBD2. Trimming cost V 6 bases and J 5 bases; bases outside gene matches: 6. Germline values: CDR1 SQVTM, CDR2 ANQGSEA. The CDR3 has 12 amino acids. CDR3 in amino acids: CSVAGESHEQYF. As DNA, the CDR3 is TGCAGCGTAGCGGGAGAGTCCCACGAGCAGTACTTC.

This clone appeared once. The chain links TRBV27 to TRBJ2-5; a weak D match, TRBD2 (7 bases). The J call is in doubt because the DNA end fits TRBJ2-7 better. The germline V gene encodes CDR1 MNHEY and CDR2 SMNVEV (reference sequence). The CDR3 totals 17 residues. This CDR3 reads CASSSPGGGKSTYEQYF. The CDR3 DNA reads TGTGCCAGCAGTTCCCCGGGGGGCGGGAAAAGCACCTACGAGCAGTACTTC.

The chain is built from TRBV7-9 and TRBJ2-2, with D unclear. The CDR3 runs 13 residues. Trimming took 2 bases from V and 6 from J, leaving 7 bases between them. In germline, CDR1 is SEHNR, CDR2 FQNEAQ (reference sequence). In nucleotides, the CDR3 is TGTGCCAGCAGCTTAATCGGGTCCGGGGAGCTGTTTTTT. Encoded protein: CASSLIGSGELFF.

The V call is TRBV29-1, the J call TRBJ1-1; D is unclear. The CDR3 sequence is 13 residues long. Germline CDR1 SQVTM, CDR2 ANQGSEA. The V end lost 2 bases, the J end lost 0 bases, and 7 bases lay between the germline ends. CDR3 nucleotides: TGCAGCGTTGAATCCCTCTTGAACACTGAAGCTTTCTTT. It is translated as CSVESLLNTEAFF.

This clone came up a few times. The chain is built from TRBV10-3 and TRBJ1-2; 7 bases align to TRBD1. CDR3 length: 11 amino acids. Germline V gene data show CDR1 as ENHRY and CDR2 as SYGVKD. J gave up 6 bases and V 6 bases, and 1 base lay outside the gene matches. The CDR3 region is CAIRQGNGYTF. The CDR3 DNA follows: TGTGCCATCAGACAGGGGAATGGCTACACCTTC.

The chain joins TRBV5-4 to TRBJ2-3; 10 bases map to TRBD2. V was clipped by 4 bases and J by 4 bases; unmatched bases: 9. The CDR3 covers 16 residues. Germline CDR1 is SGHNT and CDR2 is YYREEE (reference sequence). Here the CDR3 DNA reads TGTGCCAGCAGCCCCCCGGGAGCGGGAGGGCCAGATACGCAGTATTTT. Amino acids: CASSPPGAGGPDTQYF.

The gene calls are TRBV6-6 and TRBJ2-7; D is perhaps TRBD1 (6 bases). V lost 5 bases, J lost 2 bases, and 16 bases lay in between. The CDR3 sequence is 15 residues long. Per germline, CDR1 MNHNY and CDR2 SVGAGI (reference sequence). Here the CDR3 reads CASSTGSIRTYEQYF. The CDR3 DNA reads TGTGCCAGCAGTACAGGGTCGATAAGAACCTACGAGCAGTACTTC.

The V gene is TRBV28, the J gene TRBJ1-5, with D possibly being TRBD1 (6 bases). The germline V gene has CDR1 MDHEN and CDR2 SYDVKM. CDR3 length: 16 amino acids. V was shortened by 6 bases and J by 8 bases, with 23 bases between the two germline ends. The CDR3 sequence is CASRPAPRGGGEPQHF. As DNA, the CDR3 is TGTGCCAGCAGACCAGCCCCCAGGGGAGGGGGGGAGCCCCAGCATTTT.

The CDR3 DNA sequence: TGTGCCAGCAGTCGACGGGACAGGGGGCCCCGGTCCGGGGAGCTGTTTTTT. This codes for CASSRRDRGPRSGELFF. J is TRBJ2-2 and V is TRBV28, with 12 nucleotides matching TRBD1. CDR1 MDHEN and CDR2 SYDVKM come from the germline V gene. The CDR3 contains 17 residues. With 5 bases clipped from V and 6 bases from J, the junction kept 10 bases outside the gene matches.

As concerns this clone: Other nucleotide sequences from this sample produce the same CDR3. The chain's CDR3 is CSVDRANTEAFF. The DNA of the CDR3 is TGCAGCGTGGACAGGGCGAACACTGAAGCTTTCTTT. The V call is TRBV29-1, the J call TRBJ1-1, with 8 bases fitting TRBD1. CDR1 and CDR2 from the germline V gene are SQVTM and ANQGSEA. The CDR3 extends over 12 amino acids. The V segment lost 6 bases and the J segment 1 base; nucleotides outside the gene matches: 1.

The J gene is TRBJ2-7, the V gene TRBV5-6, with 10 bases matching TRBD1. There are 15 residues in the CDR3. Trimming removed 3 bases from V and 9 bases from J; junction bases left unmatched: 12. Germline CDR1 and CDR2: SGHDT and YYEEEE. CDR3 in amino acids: CASSSDRGRGCGQYF. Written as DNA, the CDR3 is TGTGCCAGCAGCTCAGACAGGGGGCGAGGTTGTGGGCAGTACTTC. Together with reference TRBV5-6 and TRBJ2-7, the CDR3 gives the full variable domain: DAGVTQSPTHLIKTRGQQVTLRCSPKSGHDTVSWYQQALGQGPQFIFQYYEEEERQRGNFPDRFSGHQFPNYSSELNVNALLLGDSALYLCASSSDRGRGCGQYFGPGTRLTVT.

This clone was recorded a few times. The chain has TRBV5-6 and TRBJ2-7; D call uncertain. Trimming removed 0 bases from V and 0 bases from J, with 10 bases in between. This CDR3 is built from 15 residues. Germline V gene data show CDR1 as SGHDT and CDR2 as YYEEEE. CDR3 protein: CASSLALRSSYEQYF. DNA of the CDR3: TGTGCCAGCAGCTTGGCCTTGAGGAGCTCCTACGAGCAGTACTTC.

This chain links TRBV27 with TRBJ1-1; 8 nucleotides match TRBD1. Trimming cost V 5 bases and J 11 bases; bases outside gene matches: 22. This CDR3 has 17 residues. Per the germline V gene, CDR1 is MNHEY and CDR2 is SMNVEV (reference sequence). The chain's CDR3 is CASSLGVHRGQAILAFF. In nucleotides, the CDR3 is TGTGCCAGCAGTCTCGGAGTCCACCGGGGACAGGCGATTCTGGCTTTCTTT.

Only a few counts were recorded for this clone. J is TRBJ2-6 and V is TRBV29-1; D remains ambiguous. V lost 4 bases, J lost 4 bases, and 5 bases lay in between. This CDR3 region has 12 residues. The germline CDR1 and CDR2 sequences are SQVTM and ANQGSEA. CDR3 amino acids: CSVVSGANVLTF. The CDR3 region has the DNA TGCAGCGTTGTCTCCGGGGCCAACGTCCTGACTTTC.

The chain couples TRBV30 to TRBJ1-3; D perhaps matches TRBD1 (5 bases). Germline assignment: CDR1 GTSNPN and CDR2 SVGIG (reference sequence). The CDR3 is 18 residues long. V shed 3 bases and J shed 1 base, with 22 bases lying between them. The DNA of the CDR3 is TGTGCCTGGAGCGACCCCGGGACTCGGTATGGATCTGGAAACACCATATATTTT. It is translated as CAWSDPGTRYGSGNTIYF.

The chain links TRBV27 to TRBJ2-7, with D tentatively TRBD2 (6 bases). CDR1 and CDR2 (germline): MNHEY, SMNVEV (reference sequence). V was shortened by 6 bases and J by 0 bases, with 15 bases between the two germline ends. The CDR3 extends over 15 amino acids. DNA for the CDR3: TGTGCCAGCAGCCCAACTAGCCTGAGCTCCTACGAGCAGTACTTC. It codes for CASSPTSLSSYEQYF.